What follows are 30 T cell receptor beta chains derived from one specimen sequenced in a study of T cell repertoires in cytomegalovirus infection. Their target antigens are unknown. TCRdb reprocessed the reads via MiXCR and lists one record per CDR3 protein. The sample holds approximately 110,000 distinct CDR3 sequences; approximately 45% are singletons and the top ten take about 74%. The sample here was CD8+ T cells from cultured PBMCs, taken from culture after CMV antigen stimulation. These TCRs come from a human donor in good health (CMV status not recorded). Some clones in this sample may be carry-over from other donors' samples.

The chain uses TRBV15 and TRBJ1-2, with 10 bases that match TRBD1. Per germline, CDR1 LNHNV and CDR2 YYDKDF (reference sequence). This CDR3 spans 15 amino acids. Germline trimming cut 5 bases from V and 5 bases from J; bases unmatched to any gene: 8. The DNA for the CDR3 is TGTGCCACCAGCGGAGGGACAGGGGCCTGGTATGGCTACACCTTC. Its translation is CATSGGTGAWYGYTF. Using reference TRBV15 and TRBJ1-2 for the parts outside the CDR3, the full variable domain is DAMVIQNPRYQVTQFGKPVTLSCSQTLNHNVMYWYQQKSSQAPKLLFHYYDKDFNNEADTPDNFQSRRPNTSFCFLDIRSPGLGDTAMYLCATSGGTGAWYGYTFGSGTRLTVV.

This clonotype was seen more than once but under ten times. V and J are TRBV27 and TRBJ2-5, with 8 bases lining up with TRBD1. The CDR3 is made up of 16 amino acids. CDR1 MNHEY and CDR2 SMNVEV come from the germline V gene (reference sequence). Germline trimming cut 7 bases from V and 1 base from J; bases unmatched to any gene: 11. The CDR3 DNA reads TGTGCCAGCAACATGCTCGGTACAGGGGGCCAAGAGACCCAGTACTTC. This gives the protein CASNMLGTGGQETQYF.

The rearrangement joins TRBV7-6 to TRBJ2-5; D is possibly TRBD2 (5 bases). V lost 2 bases and J 5 bases, leaving 9 bases between the germline ends. The CDR3 has 13 residues. The germline V gene encodes CDR1 SGHVS and CDR2 FNYEAQ. The CDR3, as DNA: TGTGCCAGCAGCTTATCACGGGATGAGACCCAGTACTTC. This sequence encodes CASSLSRDETQYF. Together with reference TRBV7-6 and TRBJ2-5, the CDR3 gives the full variable domain: GAGVSQSPRYKVTKRGQDVALRCDPISGHVSLYWYRQALGQGPEFLTYFNYEAQQDKSGLPNDRFSAERPEGSISTLTIQRTEQRDSAMYRCASSLSRDETQYFGPGTRLLVL.

The rearrangement links TRBV20-1 to TRBJ1-2; D may be TRBD1 (6 bases). CDR3 size: 14 residues. Trimming took 3 bases from V and 4 from J, leaving 15 bases between them. Germline V gene data show CDR1 as DFQATT and CDR2 as SNEGSKA (reference sequence). The CDR3 spells CSARGKQGSYGYTF. The DNA of the CDR3 is TGCAGTGCTAGGGGGAAACAGGGAAGCTATGGCTACACCTTC.

CDR3 sequence reads: CASSAYIRTSGGHTGELFF. The DNA of the CDR3 is TGTGCCAGCAGTGCTTATATCCGGACTAGCGGGGGCCACACCGGGGAGCTGTTTTTT. The chain carries TRBV6-6 and TRBJ2-2, with TRBD2 matching over 13 bases. The CDR3 covers 19 residues. The germline gives CDR1 MNHNY, CDR2 SVGAGI (reference sequence). J lost 3 bases, V lost 5 bases, and 12 bases had no gene match.

This clonotype was counted only a few times. This chain joins TRBV6-5 and TRBJ1-1; 7 bases map to TRBD1. The J segment lost 3 bases and the V segment lost 8 bases, leaving 6 bases of the junction unmatched. Germline V gives CDR1 MNHEY, CDR2 SVGAGI. The CDR3 consists of 13 residues. CDR3 residues: CASGEGGYTEAFF. The CDR3 DNA reads as TGTGCCAGCGGAGAAGGGGGCTACACTGAAGCTTTCTTT.

The rearrangement joins TRBV2 to TRBJ2-1; D call uncertain. With 6 bases removed from V and 2 bases from J, the gap between germline ends came to 17 bases. The germline CDR1 and CDR2 sequences are SNHLY and FYNNEI. The CDR3 runs to 16 residues. CDR3 nucleotide sequence: TGTGCCAGCAGGGGTGACTCGCCCCTGGCCTACAATGAGCAGTTCTTC. Translating gives CASRGDSPLAYNEQFF.

This clonotype was counted at least ten times. The gene calls are TRBV7-8 and TRBJ2-5; D unresolved. The germline V gene has CDR1 SGHVS and CDR2 FQNEAQ. This CDR3 is built from 14 residues. V dropped 2 bases and J dropped 5 bases, with 12 bases sitting between them. The CDR3 protein is CASSLTIPRETQYF. DNA for the CDR3: TGTGCCAGCAGCTTAACGATCCCCCGGGAGACCCAGTACTTC.

CDR3 residues: CASSLGGATTYEQYF. The CDR3 DNA reads TGTGCCAGCAGCTTAGGGGGGGCTACGACCTACGAGCAGTACTTC. The chain joins TRBV7-9 to TRBJ2-7; possibly TRBD1 or TRBD2 for D (6 bases each). The CDR3 is 15 amino acids. CDR1 is SEHNR, CDR2 FQNEAQ, per germline (reference sequence). V was clipped by 1 base and J by 2 bases, with 12 bases between them.

This clonotype was observed a few times. This chain uses TRBV19 with TRBJ2-1, with TRBD2 matching 7 bases. J gave up 6 bases and V 3 bases, and 2 bases lay outside the gene matches. The germline V gene has CDR1 LNHDA and CDR2 SQIVND (reference sequence). CDR3 size: 13 residues. Here the CDR3 reads CASSMGGSNEQFF. Here the CDR3 DNA reads TGTGCCAGTAGTATGGGAGGGAGCAATGAGCAGTTCTTC.

This chain connects TRBV3-1 to TRBJ2-4; D not certain. V lost 1 base and J lost 7, with 5 bases in between. The CDR3 consists of 12 residues. Germline V gene data show CDR1 as LGHDT and CDR2 as YNNKEL (reference sequence). CDR3: CASSQVGNIQYF. CDR3 nucleotide sequence: TGTGCCAGCAGCCAAGTGGGGAACATTCAGTACTTC.

The chain joins TRBV3-1 to TRBJ1-1; perhaps TRBD1 as D (6 bases). In germline, CDR1 is LGHDT, CDR2 YNNKEL (reference sequence). The CDR3 contains 14 residues. V lost 4 bases, J lost 4 bases, and 13 bases lay in between. The CDR3 DNA reads as TGTGCCAGCAGCCCAGCGGGGGCCATCACTGAAGCTTTCTTT. This sequence encodes CASSPAGAITEAFF.

V is TRBV12-5 and J is TRBJ2-2; D remains ambiguous. The V end was cut by 5 bases, the J end by 1 base, with 5 bases between. Germline V gene lookup returns CDR1 LGHNT and CDR2 FRNRAP. The CDR3 is made up of 13 amino acids. The DNA for the CDR3 is TGTGCTAGTGGTCTCGGGAACACCGGGGAGCTGTTTTTT. This sequence encodes CASGLGNTGELFF.

This clonotype was observed a handful of times. V is TRBV4-2 and J is TRBJ2-3; 9 bases align to TRBD2. CDR3 length: 16 residues. The J segment lost 5 bases and the V segment lost 4 bases, leaving 10 bases of the junction unmatched. Germline V lookup: CDR1 LGHNA, CDR2 YNFKEQ. DNA of the CDR3: TGTGCCAGCAGCCCTTCTTGGCGGGGGGGTGAAGATACGCAGTATTTT. Translation: CASSPSWRGGEDTQYF.

This clonotype occurred a few times. V gene TRBV20-1 combines with J gene TRBJ2-5, with a possible D match to TRBD1 (6 bases). The CDR3 runs to 15 residues. Germline assignment: CDR1 DFQATT and CDR2 SNEGSKA (reference sequence). Trimming took 1 base from V and 0 from J, leaving 12 bases between them. CDR3 in amino acids: CSARALGQYQETQYF. The CDR3 DNA reads as TGCAGTGCTAGAGCGCTAGGACAGTACCAAGAGACCCAGTACTTC.

This clonotype was recorded at least ten times. This chain connects TRBV5-6 to TRBJ2-1; the match to TRBD2 covers 11 bases. J was trimmed by 10 bases and V by 4 bases; bases with no gene match: 7. The germline CDR1 and CDR2 sequences are SGHDT and YYEEEE. The CDR3 has 14 residues. This CDR3 is CASSLAGGPEEQFF. The CDR3, as DNA: TGTGCCAGCAGCCTAGCGGGGGGCCCAGAAGAGCAGTTCTTC.

This clonotype has at least ten counts. The CDR3 here is CASSQEGYEQFF. The CDR3 bases are TGCGCCAGCAGCCAAGAGGGATATGAGCAGTTCTTC. This chain uses TRBV4-1 with TRBJ2-1; D gene unclear. This CDR3 has 12 amino acids. With 0 bases removed from V and 8 bases from J, the gap between germline ends came to 5 bases. Germline V lookup: CDR1 MGHRA, CDR2 YSYEKL.

In this sample, this clonotype turned up a few times. The V and J genes are TRBV4-2 and TRBJ2-1; 13 positions agree with TRBD2. CDR3 size: 16 residues. CDR1 and CDR2 from the germline V gene are LGHNA and YNFKEQ. V gave up 4 bases and J gave up 5 bases; unmatched junction bases: 5. Here the CDR3 reads CASSPRTSGGHNEQFF. The DNA for the CDR3 is TGTGCCAGCAGCCCCCGGACTAGCGGGGGTCACAATGAGCAGTTCTTC.

This clonotype was recorded many times. The J gene is TRBJ1-2, the V gene TRBV4-1; 8 bases match TRBD1. The CDR3 runs to 16 residues. After removal of 2 bases from V and 0 bases from J, the junction contained 5 bases not matched to a gene. Germline loops: CDR1 MGHRA, CDR2 YSYEKL. DNA for the CDR3: TGCGCCAGCAGCCAAAAGTGGACAGGGACTAACTATGGCTACACCTTC. Translating it yields CASSQKWTGTNYGYTF.

The chain recombines TRBV5-1 with TRBJ1-1; TRBD1 matches 7 bases. The CDR3 has 15 amino acids. Germline-derived CDR1 and CDR2 are SGHRS and YFSETQ. J was trimmed by 3 bases and V by 2 bases; bases with no gene match: 7. CDR3 protein: CASSFGRGRDTEAFF. As DNA, the CDR3 is TGCGCCAGCAGCTTTGGGAGGGGGCGAGACACTGAAGCTTTCTTT.

The gene calls are TRBV4-1 and TRBJ1-2; D not resolved. Germline assignment: CDR1 MGHRA and CDR2 YSYEKL. The CDR3 is made up of 15 amino acids. With 0 bases removed from V and 6 bases from J, the gap between germline ends came to 14 bases. In DNA form, the CDR3 reads TGCGCCAGCAGCCAAGATTTGTTGGGCAGCGATGGCTACACCTTC. This encodes CASSQDLLGSDGYTF.

This clonotype was seen more than once but under ten times. The chain links TRBV14 to TRBJ2-7; 8 bases line up with TRBD2. CDR1 is SGHDN and CDR2 is FVKESK in the germline V gene. V lost 1 base and J lost 0; bases outside the gene matches: 14. CDR3 length: 19 amino acids. Here the CDR3 reads CASSQAYEISGVYSYEQYF. CDR3 coding DNA: TGTGCCAGCAGCCAAGCTTACGAGATTAGCGGGGTGTACTCCTACGAGCAGTACTTC. Together with reference TRBV14 and TRBJ2-7, the CDR3 gives the full variable domain: EAGVTQFPSHSVIEKGQTVTLRCDPISGHDNLYWYRRVMGKEIKFLLHFVKESKQDESGMPNNRFLAERTGGTYSTLKVQPAELEDSGVYFCASSQAYEISGVYSYEQYFGPGTRLTVT.

This clonotype was counted between two and nine times. The rearrangement joins TRBV2 to TRBJ2-3; D is possibly TRBD2 (6 bases). CDR1 SNHLY and CDR2 FYNNEI come from the germline V gene. The CDR3 length is 15 residues. Trimming pared 3 bases from V and 4 bases from J, leaving 14 bases between. The CDR3 region has the DNA TGTGCCAGCAGTGAGACGACTAGTAGCTCAGATACGCAGTATTTT. Translating gives CASSETTSSSDTQYF.

The sample holds a few counts of this clonotype. The CDR3 here is CASSPRDRGEEKLFF. CDR3 nucleotide sequence: TGTGCCAGCAGCCCCCGGGACAGGGGGGAGGAAAAACTGTTTTTT. The genes are TRBV7-9 and TRBJ1-4; 11 nucleotides align to TRBD1. Germline V CDR1 and CDR2: SEHNR, FQNEAQ (reference sequence). There are 15 residues in the CDR3. V lost 5 bases, J lost 8 bases, and 7 bases stayed unmatched.

The chain employs TRBV7-4 and TRBJ1-1; D gene unclear. V was trimmed by 1 base and J by 3 bases, leaving 15 bases between them. Germline V gene data show CDR1 as SGHVT and CDR2 as SQSDAQ. This CDR3 contains 16 residues. The CDR3 DNA reads as TGTGCCAGCAGCTTAGGACAACACGCCGCTGACACTGAAGCTTTCTTT. Its protein is CASSLGQHAADTEAFF.

In this sample, this clonotype turned up once. J is TRBJ2-1 and V is TRBV19, with D possibly TRBD2 on 7 matching bases. This CDR3 has 14 residues. V gave up 9 bases and J gave up 2 bases, with 14 bases separating them. The germline V gene encodes CDR1 LNHDA and CDR2 SQIVND (reference sequence). The CDR3 region is CASLGGGAYNEQFF. In DNA, the CDR3 is TGTGCCAGCCTGGGAGGGGGTGCCTACAATGAGCAGTTCTTC.

This rearrangement joins TRBV6-8 to TRBJ2-2, with TRBD1 as a possible D gene (5 bases). CDR3 size: 15 residues. V lost 6 bases and J 6 bases, leaving 17 bases between the germline ends. Germline CDR1 reads MNHGY; CDR2 reads SAAAGT. The CDR3 nucleotides are TGTGCCAGCAGGGACCAGGGTGGATTGGCCGGGGAGCTGTTTTTT. Its translation: CASRDQGGLAGELFF.

This sequence joins TRBV2 and TRBJ2-7; the match to TRBD1 covers 8 bases. Germline V gives CDR1 SNHLY, CDR2 FYNNEI. CDR3 length: 15 amino acids. The trim removed 7 bases at V and 2 bases at J, leaving 10 bases unmatched. For the CDR3, the DNA is TGTGCCAGCACTTCGACAGGGGCCCTAGCCTACGAGCAGTACTTC. This codes for CASTSTGALAYEQYF.

The genes are TRBV19 and TRBJ2-7, with D perhaps being TRBD1 or TRBD2 (5 bases each). The CDR3 runs 16 residues. With 5 bases removed from V and 4 bases from J, the gap between germline ends came to 21 bases. Germline lookup yields CDR1 LNHDA and CDR2 SQIVND (reference sequence). CDR3: CASSPRGSGTAYEQYF. The CDR3 DNA reads TGTGCCAGTAGTCCTCGTGGGTCCGGGACGGCTTACGAGCAGTACTTC.

The rearrangement links TRBV7-6 to TRBJ2-6; 12 bases line up with TRBD1. The CDR3 is 18 residues long. J gave up 3 bases and V 5 bases, and 8 bases lay outside the gene matches. Germline values: CDR1 SGHVS, CDR2 FNYEAQ. The CDR3 coding sequence is TGTGCCAGCAGCAACCGGGACAGGGGGCTTAGTGGGGCCAACGTCCTGACTTTC. This gives the protein CASSNRDRGLSGANVLTF.